The following is a TCR beta chain sequence with its context. No antigen is known for it. No clone much larger than this one lies a single base away; base qualities are absent. TCRbeta CDR3 regions were amplified from genomic DNA using the immunoSEQ Assay, a bias-controlled multiplex PCR. Per the authors' processing: Nucleated cell counts per sample were estimated from amplification of reference gene primers within the assay. Sequence reads were collapsed and filtered to measure the absolute abundance of every unique TCRbeta CDR3 rearrangement. Productive Simpson clonality was computed per sample as the square root of Simpson's diversity index over productive rearrangements. The immuneACCESS repertoire file appears here via TCRdb, limited to in-frame rearrangements. These files lack a portion of the clones; in checked studies, under half of the deficit traces to unresolved V genes, and the cause of the others is not known. V, J and clone size derive from that table, while D and trimming were established from the DNA sequence. A total of 100,000 or so clones appear in this sample, roughly four fifths of them only once. The biggest ten clones account for approximately 9% of the sample.

Each collaborating institution followed its own protocols to collect whole blood in K2EDTA tubes. For TCRbeta analysis, collaborators shipped samples as frozen whole blood, isolated PBMCs, or DNA extracted from either of those sample types. The data were taken from a study of blood T cell repertoires in COVID-19 (dated by TCRdb to between 2020 and 2021). About the full investigation: Samples from collaborators originated in the United States, Italy and Spain and spanned both the acute and convalescent phases of COVID-19. The material from the prospective study consisted of cDNA or gDNA derived from T cells, B-cell-depleted T cells, or PBMCs. Subjects who had been exposed to COVID-19, were actively infected with it, or had recovered from it provided the deeply sampled blood TCRbeta repertoires that made up the dataset. A freely available public database, intended as a resource for researchers studying the immune response to SARS-CoV-2, is where the repertoires were released. The samples were drawn from two sources: the first 160 participants of the ongoing ImmuneRACE study, and fewer than 1,500 subjects contributed by 6 global collaborators. Sample metadata almost always included a de-identified subject ID, COVID-19 status, age in years and sex. Where available, HLA class I and class II types were taken from metadata supplied by the sample provider and were not determined by assay-based typing. General findings and caveats noted by the study authors: The amount of clinical and demographic metadata varied by source and participant and was provided uncurated.

The V end loses 3 bases and the J end loses 0 bases, and a stretch of 10 bases separates them. The CDR3 covers 15 residues, taking in both the cysteine and the phenylalanine. The CDR3 DNA has 45 bases and is translated from base 1. The germline V gene encodes CDR1 SGHDT and CDR2 YYEEEE. Sequenced material: peripheral blood. The sequence was obtained from a woman between 65 and 79 years old with acute or convalescent COVID-19. This chain joins TRBV5-6 to TRBJ1-5; the D gene remains uncertain. The CDR3 region reads CASSWGVYSNQPQHF. In nucleotides, the sequence is TGTGCCAGCAGCTGGGGAGTTTATAGCAATCAGCCCCAGCATTTT.